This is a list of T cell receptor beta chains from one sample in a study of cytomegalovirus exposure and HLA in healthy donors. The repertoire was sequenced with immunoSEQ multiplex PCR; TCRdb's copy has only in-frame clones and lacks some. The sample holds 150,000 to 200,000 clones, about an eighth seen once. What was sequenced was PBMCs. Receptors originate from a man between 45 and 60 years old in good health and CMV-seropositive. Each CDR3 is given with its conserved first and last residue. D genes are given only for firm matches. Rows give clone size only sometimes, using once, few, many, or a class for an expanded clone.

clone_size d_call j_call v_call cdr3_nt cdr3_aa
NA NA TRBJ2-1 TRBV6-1 TGTGCCAGCAGGAACAGGGTGAATGAGCAGTTCTTC CASRNRVNEQFF
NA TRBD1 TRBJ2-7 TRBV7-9 TGTGCCAGCAGCTATTCCGGGACAGGGACCCCCGAGCAGTACTTC CASSYSGTGTPEQYF
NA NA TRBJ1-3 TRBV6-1 TGTGCCAGCAGTGAAGTAAGCAGAAACACCATATATTTT CASSEVSRNTIYF
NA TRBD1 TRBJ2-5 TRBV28 TGTGCCAGCAGTTCTCCGGGACAGGGGGCTTTGGAGACCCAGTACTTC CASSSPGQGALETQYF
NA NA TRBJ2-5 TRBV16 TGTGCCAGCAGCCATGGACAGGGAGGGGAGACCCAGTACTTC CASSHGQGGETQYF
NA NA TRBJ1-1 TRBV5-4 TGTGCCAGCAGCTTGTGGGCGAACACTGAAGCTTTCTTT CASSLWANTEAFF
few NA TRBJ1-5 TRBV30 TGTGCCTGGAGTGGTGCTCCTACCTTGGGCAATCAGCCCCAGCATTTT CAWSGAPTLGNQPQHF
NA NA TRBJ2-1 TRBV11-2 TGTGCCAGCAGCTTAGTTGGGGAGAACTACAATGAGCAGTTCTTC CASSLVGENYNEQFF
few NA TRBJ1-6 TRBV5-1 TGCGCCAGCGCCGCGGACCAGGGCTATAATTCACCCCTCCACTTT CASAADQGYNSPLHF
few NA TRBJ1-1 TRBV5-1 TGCGCCAGCACCCTACAGGGAAGGAACACTGAAGCTTTCTTT CASTLQGRNTEAFF
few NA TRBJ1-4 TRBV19 TGTGCCAGTAGTATAGAGGAGGCCAGAGGGAATGAAAAACTGTTTTTT CASSIEEARGNEKLFF
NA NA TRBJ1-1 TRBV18 TGTGCCAGCTTTTCTCGACCGGGGAACACTGAAGCTTTCTTT CASFSRPGNTEAFF
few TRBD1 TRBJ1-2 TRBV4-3 TGCGCCAGCAGCCAGGACCCCGGGACAGGGGGCGCATTC CASSQDPGTGGAF
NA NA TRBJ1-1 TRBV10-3 TGTGCCATCACCGACCCTGGGCCGACTGAAGCTTTCTTT CAITDPGPTEAFF
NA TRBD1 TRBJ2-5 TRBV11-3 TGTGCCAGCAGCTACGGGACAGCCCTGGACACCCAGTACTTC CASSYGTALDTQYF
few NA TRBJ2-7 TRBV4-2 TGTGCCAGCAGCCAAGCTGGGGCGGTGCAGTACTTC CASSQAGAVQYF
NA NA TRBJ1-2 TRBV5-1 TGCGCCAGCAGCTTAGCCAGGGATAATGGCTACACCTTC CASSLARDNGYTF
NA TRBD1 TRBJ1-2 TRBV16 TGTGCCAGCAGTCCCGGACAGGGGGCGCCCGGCTACACCTTC CASSPGQGAPGYTF
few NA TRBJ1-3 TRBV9 TGTGCCAGCAGCGAGGAGGGAACTGGAAACACCATATATTTT CASSEEGTGNTIYF
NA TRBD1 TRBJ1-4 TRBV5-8 TGTGCCAGCAGCTATGACAGGGGGAGGCGGGAAAAACTGTTTTTT CASSYDRGRREKLFF
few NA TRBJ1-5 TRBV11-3 TGTGCCAGCAGCATGCAACAGGGTCAGCCCCAGCATTTT CASSMQQGQPQHF
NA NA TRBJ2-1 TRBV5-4 TGTGCCAGCAGCTTAGGTGGGGCCTCCTACAATGAGCAGTTCTTC CASSLGGASYNEQFF
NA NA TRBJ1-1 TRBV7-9 TGTGCCAGCAGCCCAAGGGGGAGGGACACTGAAGCTTTCTTT CASSPRGRDTEAFF
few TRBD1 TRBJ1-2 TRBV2 TGTGCCAGCAGTGATATCAACCGGGACAGCCTCAACTATGGCTACACCTTC CASSDINRDSLNYGYTF
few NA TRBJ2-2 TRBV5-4 TGTGCCAGCAGCTTGGGAGGTTTTGGCACCGGGGAGCTGTTTTTT CASSLGGFGTGELFF
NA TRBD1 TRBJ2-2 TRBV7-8 TGTGCCAGCAGGCCCGGGACAGGGCTCACCGGGGAGCTGTTTTTT CASRPGTGLTGELFF
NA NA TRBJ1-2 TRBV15 TGTGCCACCAGCAGAGGAGGGAGTGACTATGGCTACACCTTC CATSRGGSDYGYTF
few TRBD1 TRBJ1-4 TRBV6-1 TGTGCCAGCAGCTTCAGGGGGCCCGGAGAAAAACTGTTTTTT CASSFRGPGEKLFF
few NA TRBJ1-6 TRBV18 TGTGCCAGCTCACCCAACAGGGATTCACCCCTCCACTTT CASSPNRDSPLHF
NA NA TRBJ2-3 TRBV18 TGTGCCAGCTCACTAGGACAAAGAACGGATACGCAGTATTTT CASSLGQRTDTQYF
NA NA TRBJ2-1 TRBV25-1 TGTGCCAGCAGACAGGGCTATGAGCAGTTCTTC CASRQGYEQFF
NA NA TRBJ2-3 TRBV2 TGTGCCAGCAGTGATATGCGGAGCACAGATACGCAGTATTTT CASSDMRSTDTQYF
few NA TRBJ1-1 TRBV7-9 TGTGCCAGCAGCCTTAACAGACCTATGAACACTGAAGCTTTCTTT CASSLNRPMNTEAFF
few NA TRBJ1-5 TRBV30 TGTGCCTGGAGTGTGAACTCCGGGTTAGTTAGCAATCAGCCCCAGCATTTT CAWSVNSGLVSNQPQHF
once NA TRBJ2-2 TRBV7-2 TGTGCCAGCAGCTTAGTTTCAGGGGCCGGGGAGCTGTTTTTT CASSLVSGAGELFF
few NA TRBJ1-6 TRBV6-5 TGTGCCAGCAGGGAGACAGTCCTCTATAATTCACCCCTCCACTTT CASRETVLYNSPLHF
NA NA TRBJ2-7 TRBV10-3 TGTGCCATCAGTGAAGGGGGGGCCCCCTACGAGCAGTACTTC CAISEGGAPYEQYF
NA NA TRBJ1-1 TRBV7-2 TGTGCCAGCATAAGGGGAGGCACTGAAGCTTTCTTT CASIRGGTEAFF
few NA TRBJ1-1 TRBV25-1 TGTGCCAGCAGTGAAAATTGGCAGAACACTGAAGCTTTCTTT CASSENWQNTEAFF
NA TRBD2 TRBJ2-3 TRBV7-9 TGTGCCAGCAGCTCCCCGGGGGGGCCGGATACGCAGTATTTT CASSSPGGPDTQYF
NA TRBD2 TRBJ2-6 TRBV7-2 TGTGCCAGCAGCTCGGGGGGGGGCTCTGGGGCCAACGTCCTGACTTTC CASSSGGGSGANVLTF
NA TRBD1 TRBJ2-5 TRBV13 TGTGCCAGCAGCTTCCGACAGGGGGCATGGGAGACCCAGTACTTC CASSFRQGAWETQYF
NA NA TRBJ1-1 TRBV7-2 TGTGCCAGCAGCTGGCGGACACCGAACACTGAAGCTTTCTTT CASSWRTPNTEAFF
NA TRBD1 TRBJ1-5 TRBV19 TGTGCCAGTTTACCCGGGACAGGGTCCAATCAGCCCCAGCATTTT CASLPGTGSNQPQHF
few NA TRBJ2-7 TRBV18 TGTGCCAGCTCATCAGACAGGACCTACGAGCAGTACTTC CASSSDRTYEQYF
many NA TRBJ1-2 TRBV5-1 TGCGCCAGCAGCTTGGGTCCAGGGGATGGCTACACCTTC CASSLGPGDGYTF
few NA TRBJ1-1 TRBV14 TGTGCCAGCAGCCAAGGTCCGGGTCGTAGCACTGAAGCTTTCTTT CASSQGPGRSTEAFF
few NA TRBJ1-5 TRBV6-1 TGTGCCATCAACTCGGGCGGGGGAAGCAATCAGCCCCAGCATTTT CAINSGGGSNQPQHF
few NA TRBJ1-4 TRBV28 TGTGCCAGCAGTTCGCCGGGGTCTAATGAAAAACTGTTTTTT CASSSPGSNEKLFF
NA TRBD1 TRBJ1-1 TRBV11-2 TGTGCCAGCAGCTTAGGGTCTCGGACAGGGGGCGAAGAAGCTTTCTTT CASSLGSRTGGEEAFF
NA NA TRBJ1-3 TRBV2 TGTGCCAGCAGTGAACAGGCAGTCTCTGGAAACACCATATATTTT CASSEQAVSGNTIYF
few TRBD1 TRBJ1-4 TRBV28 TGTGCCAGCAGACCAGGGGGAGAAAAACTGTTTTTT CASRPGGEKLFF
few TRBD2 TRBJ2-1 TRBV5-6 TGTGCCAGCAGCTTGGCCTTAGCGGGGTACAATGAGCAGTTCTTC CASSLALAGYNEQFF
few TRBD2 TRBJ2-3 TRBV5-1 TGCGCCAGCAGCTTGGAGAATAGCGGGGATTTTCCGCAGTATTTT CASSLENSGDFPQYF
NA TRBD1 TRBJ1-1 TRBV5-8 TGTGCCAGCAGCCGGACAGGCGGACTGTTCACTGAAGCTTTCTTT CASSRTGGLFTEAFF
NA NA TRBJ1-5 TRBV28 TGTGCCAGCAGTTTAGGCGGATATGGCAATCAGCCCCAGCATTTT CASSLGGYGNQPQHF